These 24 T cell receptor beta chains were sequenced from one sample in a study of T cells in Graves' hyperthyroidism and ophthalmopathy. It was RNA transcripts that yielded the amplified TCR beta CDR3 regions. Carried out on the TCR CDR3, a first-round RT-PCR used the HTBI primer set. MiXCR, applied by TCRdb to the multiplex PCR reads, yields one record per CDR3 protein. Seen here are approximately 740,000 distinct CDR3 sequences, roughly 15% observed once, and the top ten hold roughly 10%. The sequenced material came from blood. The receptor source for this set is a young woman with Graves' hyperthyroidism.

This clonotype has just a few counts. This rearrangement joins TRBV6-1 to TRBJ1-5; D perhaps matches TRBD1 (6 bases). The CDR3 has 13 amino acids. V was trimmed by 8 bases and J by 6 bases, leaving 14 bases between them. The germline gives CDR1 MNHNS, CDR2 SASEGT. In DNA form, the CDR3 reads TGTGCCAGCCGAATGGGGGCGAGTCAGCCCCAGCATTTT. Amino acids: CASRMGASQPQHF.

At least ten counts were recorded for this clonotype. The chain couples TRBV3-1 to TRBJ2-1; D ambiguous. The V and J ends lost 6 bases and 9 bases respectively, with 21 bases between them. The CDR3 runs to 15 residues. Germline V gene lookup returns CDR1 LGHDT and CDR2 YNNKEL (reference sequence). CDR3 residues: CASRRGSGWAAEQFF. The CDR3 DNA reads TGTGCCAGCAGGAGAGGCTCAGGCTGGGCGGCTGAGCAGTTCTTC.

This clonotype was recorded at least ten times. The chain joins TRBV27 to TRBJ2-1; 7 bases line up with TRBD2. CDR3 length equals 13 residues. CDR1 and CDR2 (germline): MNHEY, SMNVEV (reference sequence). V shed 5 bases, J shed 7 bases, and the junction held 5 bases outside the gene matches. The CDR3 coding sequence is TGTGCCAGCAGTCGCGGGAGTTTTAATGAGCAGTTCTTC. This translates into CASSRGSFNEQFF.

This clonotype was observed a few times. The chain carries TRBV12-3 or TRBV12-4 and TRBJ2-7; 8 bases match TRBD1. The length of the CDR3 is 15 residues. V gave up 0 bases and J gave up 3 bases; unmatched junction bases: 4. Written as DNA, the CDR3 is TGTGCCAGCAGTTTAGCGCCAACAGGGGGCTACGAGCAGTACTTC. Residues: CASSLAPTGGYEQYF.

This clonotype appeared many times. The V gene is TRBV7-9, the J gene TRBJ2-1, with 7 bases that match TRBD1. V shed 5 bases, J shed 6 bases, and the junction held 22 bases outside the gene matches. The V gene's germline CDR1 is SEHNR and CDR2 FQNEAQ (reference sequence). The CDR3 has 19 amino acids. The CDR3 DNA sequence: TGTGCCAGCAGCCGGCGCCCGGGAAGGACAGGCTCCGGCGGCAATGAGCAGTTCTTC. Translated, it gives CASSRRPGRTGSGGNEQFF.

This clonotype was observed at least ten times. The J gene is TRBJ2-6, the V gene TRBV5-1; the D is unclear. Germline V gives CDR1 SGHRS, CDR2 YFSETQ. The CDR3 consists of 17 residues. V shed 0 bases and J shed 0 bases, with 10 bases lying between them. In nucleotides, the CDR3 is TGCGCCAGCAGCTTGGAAGGCGAATCCTCTGGGGCCAACGTCCTGACTTTC. Protein: CASSLEGESSGANVLTF.

The gene calls are TRBV27 and TRBJ2-5, with 10 bases aligning to TRBD1. The CDR3 spans 15 residues. The germline gives CDR1 MNHEY, CDR2 SMNVEV (reference sequence). The J segment lost 4 bases and the V segment lost 4 bases, leaving 6 bases of the junction unmatched. The CDR3 spells CASSSGTGAGETQYF. CDR3 nucleotide sequence: TGTGCCAGCAGTTCAGGGACAGGGGCTGGAGAGACCCAGTACTTC.

This clonotype was recorded at least ten times. The J gene is TRBJ1-2, the V gene TRBV12-3 or TRBV12-4; 7 bases map to TRBD1. Germline trimming cut 2 bases from V and 4 bases from J; bases unmatched to any gene: 7. The CDR3 has 15 amino acids. The CDR3 nucleotides are TGTGCCAGCAGTTTACATGGGACAGATGGCTATGGCTACACCTTC. Its protein is CASSLHGTDGYGYTF.

This clonotype was seen repeatedly, ten times or more. V gene TRBV5-1 combines with J gene TRBJ2-3, with D perhaps TRBD2 (6 bases). The V end was cut by 1 base, the J end by 0 bases, with 9 bases between. Germline V gene sequence: CDR1 SGHRS, CDR2 YFSETQ. The CDR3 has 15 residues. CDR3 in DNA: TGCGCCAGCAGCTTGAAGAGCGGGAGCACAGATACGCAGTATTTT. It codes for CASSLKSGSTDTQYF.

This clonotype was seen ten or more times. The chain has TRBV4-1 and TRBJ2-3, with TRBD2 matching 15 bases. Germline CDR1 MGHRA, CDR2 YSYEKL. J lost 3 bases, V lost 1 base, and 8 bases had no gene match. The length of the CDR3 is 19 residues. The chain's CDR3 is CASSQGSGLAGGWTDTQYF. CDR3 nucleotide sequence: TGCGCCAGCAGCCAAGGTTCGGGACTAGCGGGAGGATGGACAGATACGCAGTATTTT.

On this clonotype itself: A much larger clone sits a single nucleotide away, making a read error possible. The CDR3 end shows no conserved phenylalanine or tryptophan, and so a read error is likely. V is TRBV7-3 and J is TRBJ2-1; D is undetermined. CDR1 and CDR2 from the germline V gene are SGHTA and FQGTGA. Trimming took 5 bases from V and 8 from J, leaving 13 bases between them. CDR3 length: 13 amino acids. The CDR3 DNA is TGTGCCAGCAGCCCACTGAACGGCCATGAGCAGTTCCTC. Amino acid sequence: CASSPLNGHEQFL.

This chain joins TRBV4-1 and TRBJ2-7, with 7 bases fitting TRBD2. CDR3 length: 15 residues. Germline V lookup: CDR1 MGHRA, CDR2 YSYEKL. After removal of 5 bases from V and 0 bases from J, the junction contained 7 bases not matched to a gene. CDR3 sequence (DNA): TGCGCCAGCAGCGGTCTAGCGGTTCCCTCCTACGAGCAGTACTTC. Its protein product is CASSGLAVPSYEQYF.

This clonotype was seen repeatedly, ten times or more. CDR3 amino acids: CSARGSGRAFDEQFF. DNA of the CDR3: TGCAGTGCTAGGGGTAGCGGGAGAGCGTTTGATGAGCAGTTCTTC. V usage is TRBV20-1 and J usage is TRBJ2-1; 9 positions match TRBD2. The CDR3 runs to 15 residues. The germline CDR1 and CDR2 sequences are DFQATT and SNEGSKA (reference sequence). Unmatched junction bases numbered 11, after V lost 3 bases and J lost 8 bases.

This clonotype was detected ten times or more. V and J are TRBV6-1 and TRBJ2-7; possible D gene TRBD1, 6 bases. The length of the CDR3 is 16 residues. The germline gives CDR1 MNHNS, CDR2 SASEGT. The germline V and J ends were trimmed by 2 bases and 3 bases, with 17 bases remaining between them. CDR3 protein: CASSELYSGRGYEQYF. The CDR3 region has the DNA TGTGCCAGCAGTGAATTGTATAGTGGCAGGGGCTACGAGCAGTACTTC.

There are many counts of this clonotype. The rearrangement links TRBV18 to TRBJ2-2, with unresolved D. Germline V gives CDR1 KGHSH, CDR2 LQKENI. CDR3 size: 15 residues. Trimming took 1 base from V and 3 from J, leaving 9 bases between them. The CDR3 DNA reads TGTGCCAGCTCACCACAGGATCGTGACACCGGGGAGCTGTTTTTT. Protein: CASSPQDRDTGELFF. The whole variable domain, remainder taken from reference TRBV18 and TRBJ2-2, is NAGVMQNPRHLVRRRGQEARLRCSPMKGHSHVYWYRQLPEEGLKFMVYLQKENIIDESGMPKERFSAEFPKEGPSILRIQQVVRGDSAAYFCASSPQDRDTGELFFGEGSRLTVL.

This clonotype was detected a few times. The rearrangement uses TRBV2 and TRBJ1-2; possibly TRBD1 for D (5 bases). CDR3 size: 11 residues. CDR1 and CDR2 from the germline V gene are SNHLY and FYNNEI. The V gene lost 8 bases and the J gene lost 5 bases, with 9 bases spanning the gap. CDR3: CASDRGYGYTF. CDR3 sequence (DNA): TGTGCCAGCGACCGGGGGTATGGCTACACCTTC.

The gene calls are TRBV24-1 and TRBJ2-5; D tentatively fits TRBD1 or TRBD2 (7 bases each). The V gene's germline CDR1 is KGHDR and CDR2 SFDVKD. CDR3 length: 15 residues. The V end was cut by 0 bases, the J end by 5 bases, with 12 bases between. CDR3 residues: CATSDLQGGRETQYF. CDR3 nucleotide sequence: TGTGCCACCAGTGATTTGCAGGGGGGGCGTGAGACCCAGTACTTC.

The CDR3: CASSVGGEKYF. As DNA, the CDR3 is TGTGCCAGCAGCGTTGGTGGGGAAAAGTATTTT. V gene TRBV5-5 combines with J gene TRBJ2-3; D remains ambiguous. Trimming took off 4 bases at V and 13 bases at J, with 13 bases between the two ends. Germline lookup yields CDR1 SGHKS and CDR2 YYEKEE (reference sequence). This CDR3 contains 11 residues.

This clonotype was seen a few times. The junction shows a germline mismatch at one end, possibly a read error. The chain carries TRBV7-7 and TRBJ2-1, with D possibly being TRBD1 (5 bases). The V gene's germline CDR1 is SSHAT and CDR2 FNYEAQ (reference sequence). The CDR3 is 14 amino acids. This CDR3 reads CASSLAPGYNEQFF. CDR3 sequence (DNA): TGTGCTAGCAGCTTAGCCCCAGGGTATAATGAGCAGTTCTTC. The full variable domain, rest sourced from reference TRBV7-7 and TRBJ2-1, is GAGVSQSPRYKVTKRGQDVTLRCDPISSHATLYWYQQALGQGPEFLTYFNYEAQPDKSGLPSDRFSAERPEGSISTLTIQRTEQRDSAMYRCASSLAPGYNEQFFGPGTRLTVL.

In its sample, this clonotype was seen a few times. This chain uses TRBV20-1 with TRBJ1-1; 11 nucleotides match TRBD1. The trim removed 4 bases at V and 5 bases at J, leaving 12 bases unmatched. Germline V CDR1 and CDR2: DFQATT, SNEGSKA (reference sequence). This CDR3 comprises 16 residues. The CDR3 loop is CSATPWTGGAVTEAFF. Written as DNA, the CDR3 is TGCAGTGCTACCCCTTGGACAGGGGGCGCGGTGACTGAAGCTTTCTTT.

This clonotype has ten or more counts. This rearrangement joins TRBV28 to TRBJ2-1; 15 nucleotides match TRBD2. Germline assignment: CDR1 MDHEN and CDR2 SYDVKM. The CDR3 extends over 16 amino acids. With 6 bases clipped from V and 8 bases from J, the junction kept 8 bases outside the gene matches. CDR3 DNA sequence: TGTGCCAGCAGCTCTGGGGGACTAGCGGGGGGTGATGAGCAGTTCTTC. Translated, it gives CASSSGGLAGGDEQFF.

The chain has TRBV7-9 and TRBJ2-3; D ambiguous. Looked up from germline, CDR1 is SEHNR and CDR2 is FQNEAQ (reference sequence). This CDR3 spans 13 amino acids. Trimming stripped 4 bases from V and 2 bases from J, with 7 bases between. The CDR3 DNA is TGTGCCAGCAGCTCGGACCTCACAGATACGCAGTATTTT. It codes for CASSSDLTDTQYF. Full variable domain (rest looked up from reference TRBV7-9 and TRBJ2-3): DTGVSQNPRHKITKRGQNVTFRCDPISEHNRLYWYRQTLGQGPEFLTYFQNEAQLEKSRLLSDRFSAERPKGSFSTLEIQRTEQGDSAMYLCASSSDLTDTQYFGPGTRLTVL.

This clonotype was detected ten times or more. The chain employs TRBV20-1 and TRBJ2-7, with 10 bases fitting TRBD2. Germline lookup yields CDR1 DFQATT and CDR2 SNEGSKA (reference sequence). With V trimmed by 0 bases and J by 8 bases, 13 bases remained unmatched. This CDR3 contains 16 residues. The CDR3 bases are TGCAGTGCTAGAGATCTCAAACTAGCGGGACCGATGCAGCAGTACTTC. It codes for CSARDLKLAGPMQQYF.

This clonotype has a count of ten or more. The chain is built from TRBV20-1 and TRBJ2-7; D unclear. Trimming cost V 3 bases and J 2 bases, with 26 bases left between them. The CDR3 sequence is 18 residues long. The V gene's germline CDR1 is DFQATT and CDR2 SNEGSKA (reference sequence). CDR3 protein: CSARDPAKLHDKPYEQYF. CDR3 DNA: TGCAGTGCTAGGGACCCAGCCAAGCTTCACGACAAACCCTACGAGCAGTACTTC.